The next 2 T cell receptor beta chains were all read from a single sample in a study of shared T cell receptors in the human thymus. Assay used: immunoSEQ multiplex PCR; TCRdb lists only in-frame clones, some missing. The sample lists roughly 560,000 clones, 78% occurring once. A further study also used this sample, focusing on human thymus T cells.

The specimen sequenced was thymocytes. The receptors originated from a boy less than two years old with a congenital heart defect.

V and J are TRBV5-1 and TRBJ2-2; 8 bases align to TRBD2. V shed 0 bases, J shed 5 bases, and the junction held 9 bases outside the gene matches. The germline gives CDR1 SGHRS, CDR2 YFSETQ. The CDR3 length is 17 residues. The CDR3 DNA reads TGCGCCAGCAGCTTGGCCTACGCGGGAGGACGAACCGGGGAGCTGTTTTTT. This gives the protein CASSLAYAGGRTGELFF.

The chain carries TRBV11-2 and TRBJ2-7; weak D call: TRBD2 (5 bases). Germline V gene sequence: CDR1 SGHAT, CDR2 FQNNGV. Trimming took off 4 bases at V and 6 bases at J, with 7 bases between the two ends. This CDR3 is 11 amino acids long. CDR3 region: CASSSEGEQYF. CDR3 sequence (DNA): TGTGCCAGCAGCTCCGAGGGCGAGCAGTACTTC.